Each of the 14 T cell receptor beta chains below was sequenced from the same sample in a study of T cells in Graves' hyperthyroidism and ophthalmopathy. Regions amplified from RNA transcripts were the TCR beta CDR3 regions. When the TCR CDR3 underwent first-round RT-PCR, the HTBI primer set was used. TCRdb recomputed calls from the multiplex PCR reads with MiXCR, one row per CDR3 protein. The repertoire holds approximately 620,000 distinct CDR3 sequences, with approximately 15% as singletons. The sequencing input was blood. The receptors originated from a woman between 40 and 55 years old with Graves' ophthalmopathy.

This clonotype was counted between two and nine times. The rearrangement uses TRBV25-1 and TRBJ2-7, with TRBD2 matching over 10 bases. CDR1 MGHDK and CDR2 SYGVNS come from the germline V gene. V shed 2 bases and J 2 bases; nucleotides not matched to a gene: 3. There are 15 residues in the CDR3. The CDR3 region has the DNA TGTGCCAGCAGTGAAGCAGCGGGAGGGACCTACGAGCAGTACTTC. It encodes CASSEAAGGTYEQYF.

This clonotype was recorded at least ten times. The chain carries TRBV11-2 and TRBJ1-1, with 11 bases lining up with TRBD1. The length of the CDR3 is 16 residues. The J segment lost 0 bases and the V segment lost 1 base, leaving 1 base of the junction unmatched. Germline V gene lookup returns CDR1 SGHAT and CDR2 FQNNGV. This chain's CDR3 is CASSLAGQGVNTEAFF. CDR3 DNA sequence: TGTGCCAGCAGCTTAGCGGGACAGGGGGTGAACACTGAAGCTTTCTTT.

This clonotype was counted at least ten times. The CDR3 region is CASSRTSGRQETQYF. The DNA for the CDR3 is TGTGCCAGCAGCCGGACTAGCGGACGACAAGAGACCCAGTACTTC. The V and J genes are TRBV6-1 and TRBJ2-5; 10 bases map to TRBD2. The germline V gene encodes CDR1 MNHNS and CDR2 SASEGT. The CDR3 loop spans 15 amino acids. V shed 6 bases and J 2 bases; nucleotides not matched to a gene: 6.

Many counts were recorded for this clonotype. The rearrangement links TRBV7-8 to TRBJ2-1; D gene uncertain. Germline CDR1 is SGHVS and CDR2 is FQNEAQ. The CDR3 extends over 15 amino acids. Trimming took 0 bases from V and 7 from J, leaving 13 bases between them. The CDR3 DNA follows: TGTGCCAGCAGCTTAGCCCGTGTAGATGGAAATGAGCAGTTCTTC. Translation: CASSLARVDGNEQFF.

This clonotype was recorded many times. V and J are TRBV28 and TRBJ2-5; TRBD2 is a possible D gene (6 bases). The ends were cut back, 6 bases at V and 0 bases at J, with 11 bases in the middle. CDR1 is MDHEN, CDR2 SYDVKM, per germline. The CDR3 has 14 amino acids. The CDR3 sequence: CASRPAGNQETQYF. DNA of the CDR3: TGTGCCAGCAGGCCAGCGGGCAACCAAGAGACCCAGTACTTC.

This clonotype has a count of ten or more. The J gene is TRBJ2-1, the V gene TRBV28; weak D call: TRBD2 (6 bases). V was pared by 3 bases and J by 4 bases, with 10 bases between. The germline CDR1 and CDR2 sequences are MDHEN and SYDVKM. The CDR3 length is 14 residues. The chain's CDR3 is CASSFHAGYNEQFF. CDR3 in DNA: TGTGCCAGCAGTTTTCACGCGGGGTACAATGAGCAGTTCTTC.

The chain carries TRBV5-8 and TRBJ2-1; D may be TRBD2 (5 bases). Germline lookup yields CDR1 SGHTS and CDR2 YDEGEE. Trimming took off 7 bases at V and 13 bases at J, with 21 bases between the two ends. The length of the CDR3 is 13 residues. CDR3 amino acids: CASPSAGLQAQFF. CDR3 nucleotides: TGTGCCAGCCCATCCGCCGGACTCCAAGCCCAGTTCTTC.

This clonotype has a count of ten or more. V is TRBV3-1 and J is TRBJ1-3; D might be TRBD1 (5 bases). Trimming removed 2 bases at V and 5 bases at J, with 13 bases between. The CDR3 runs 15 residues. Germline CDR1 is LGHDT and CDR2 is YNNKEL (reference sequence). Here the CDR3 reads CASSQPQGTRNTIYF. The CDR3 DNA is TGTGCCAGCAGCCAACCTCAAGGGACTCGAAACACCATATATTTT.

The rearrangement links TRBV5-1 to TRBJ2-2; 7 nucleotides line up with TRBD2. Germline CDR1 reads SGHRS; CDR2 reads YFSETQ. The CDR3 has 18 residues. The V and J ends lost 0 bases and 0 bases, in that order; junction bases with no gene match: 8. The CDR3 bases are TGCGCCAGCAGCTTGGAGTATACTAGCGTCGCGAACACCGGGGAGCTGTTTTTT. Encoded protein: CASSLEYTSVANTGELFF.

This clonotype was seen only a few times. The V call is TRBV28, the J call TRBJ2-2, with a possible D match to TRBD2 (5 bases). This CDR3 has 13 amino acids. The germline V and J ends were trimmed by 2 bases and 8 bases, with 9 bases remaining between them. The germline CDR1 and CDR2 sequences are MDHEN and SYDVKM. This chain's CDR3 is CASSLRGGGELFF. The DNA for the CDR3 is TGTGCCAGCAGTTTACGGGGTGGGGGGGAGCTGTTTTTT.

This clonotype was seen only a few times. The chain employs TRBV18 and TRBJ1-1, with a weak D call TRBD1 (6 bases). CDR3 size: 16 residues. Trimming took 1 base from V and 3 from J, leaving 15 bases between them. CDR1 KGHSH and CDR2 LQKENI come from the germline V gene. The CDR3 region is CASSPRAQGKDTEAFF. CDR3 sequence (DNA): TGTGCCAGCTCACCACGCGCCCAGGGGAAGGACACTGAAGCTTTCTTT.

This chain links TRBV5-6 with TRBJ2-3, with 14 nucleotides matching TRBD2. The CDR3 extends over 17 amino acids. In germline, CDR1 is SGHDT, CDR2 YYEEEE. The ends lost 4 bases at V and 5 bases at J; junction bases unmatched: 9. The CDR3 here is CASSHSTSGRAIDTQYF. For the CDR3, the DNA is TGTGCCAGCAGCCACTCGACTAGCGGGAGGGCCATAGATACGCAGTATTTT.

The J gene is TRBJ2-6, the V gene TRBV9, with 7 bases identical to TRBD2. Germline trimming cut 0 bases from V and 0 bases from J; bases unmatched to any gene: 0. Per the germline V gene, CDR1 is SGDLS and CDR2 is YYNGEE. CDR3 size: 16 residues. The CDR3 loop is CASSVGGGSGANVLTF. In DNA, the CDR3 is TGTGCCAGCAGCGTAGGCGGGGGCTCTGGGGCCAACGTCCTGACTTTC.

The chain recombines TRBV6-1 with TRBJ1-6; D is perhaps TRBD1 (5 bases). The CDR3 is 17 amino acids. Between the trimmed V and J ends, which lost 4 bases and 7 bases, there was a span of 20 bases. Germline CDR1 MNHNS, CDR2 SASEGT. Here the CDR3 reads CASSGPRRDPQNSPLHF. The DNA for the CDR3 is TGTGCCAGCAGTGGGCCCCGGAGGGACCCCCAAAATTCACCCCTCCACTTT.